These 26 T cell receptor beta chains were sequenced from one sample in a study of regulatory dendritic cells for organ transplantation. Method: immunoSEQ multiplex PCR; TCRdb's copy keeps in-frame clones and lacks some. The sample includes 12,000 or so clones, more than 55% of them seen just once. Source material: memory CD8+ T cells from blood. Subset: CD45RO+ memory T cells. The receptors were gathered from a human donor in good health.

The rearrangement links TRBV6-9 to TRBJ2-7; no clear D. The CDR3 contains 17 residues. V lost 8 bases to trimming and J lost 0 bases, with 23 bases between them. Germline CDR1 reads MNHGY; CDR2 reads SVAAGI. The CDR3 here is CASLYQRRDPSSYEQYF. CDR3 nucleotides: TGTGCCAGCCTGTACCAACGGAGAGACCCCAGCTCCTACGAGCAGTACTTC.

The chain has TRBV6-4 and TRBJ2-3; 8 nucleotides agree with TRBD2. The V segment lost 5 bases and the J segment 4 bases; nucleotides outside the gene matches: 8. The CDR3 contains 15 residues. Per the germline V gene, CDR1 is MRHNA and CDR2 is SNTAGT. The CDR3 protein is CASSTAGEGSDTQYF. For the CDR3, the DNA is TGTGCCAGCAGTACAGCGGGAGAGGGGTCAGATACGCAGTATTTT.

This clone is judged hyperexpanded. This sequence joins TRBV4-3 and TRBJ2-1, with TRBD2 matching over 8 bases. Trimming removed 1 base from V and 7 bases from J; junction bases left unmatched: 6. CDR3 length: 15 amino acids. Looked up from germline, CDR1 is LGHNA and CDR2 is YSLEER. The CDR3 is CASSQVGGGQNEQFF. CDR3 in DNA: TGCGCCAGCAGCCAAGTGGGCGGGGGGCAAAATGAGCAGTTCTTC.

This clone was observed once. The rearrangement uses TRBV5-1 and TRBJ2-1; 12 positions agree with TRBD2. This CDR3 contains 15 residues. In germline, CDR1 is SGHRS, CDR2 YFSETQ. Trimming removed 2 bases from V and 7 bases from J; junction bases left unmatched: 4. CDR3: CASSFRLAGGNEQFF. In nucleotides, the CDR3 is TGCGCCAGCAGCTTTCGTCTAGCGGGAGGGAATGAGCAGTTCTTC. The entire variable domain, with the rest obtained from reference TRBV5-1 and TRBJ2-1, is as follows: KAGVTQTPRYLIKTRGQQVTLSCSPISGHRSVSWYQQTPGQGLQFLFEYFSETQRNKGNFPGRFSGRQFSNSRSEMNVSTLELGDSALYLCASSFRLAGGNEQFFGPGTRLTVL.

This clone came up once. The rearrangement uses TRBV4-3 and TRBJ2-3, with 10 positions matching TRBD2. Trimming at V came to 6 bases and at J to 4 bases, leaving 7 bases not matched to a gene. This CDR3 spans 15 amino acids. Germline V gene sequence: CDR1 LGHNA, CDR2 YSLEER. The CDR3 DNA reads TGCGCCAGCAGACACATAGCGGGGGGCCCAGATACGCAGTATTTT. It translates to CASRHIAGGPDTQYF.

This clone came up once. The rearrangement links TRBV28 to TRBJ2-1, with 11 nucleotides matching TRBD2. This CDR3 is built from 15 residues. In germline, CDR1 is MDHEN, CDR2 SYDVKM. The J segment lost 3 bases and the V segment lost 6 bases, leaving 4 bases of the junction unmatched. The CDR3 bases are TGTGCCAGCAGCTCGACTAGCGGGATCTACAATGAGCAGTTCTTC. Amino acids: CASSSTSGIYNEQFF.

CDR3 region: CASSLVAQGEYSNQPQHF. CDR3 nucleotides: TGTGCCAGCAGCTTAGTTGCCCAGGGCGAATATAGCAATCAGCCCCAGCATTTT. This chain connects TRBV7-9 to TRBJ1-5; TRBD1 is a possible D gene (5 bases). Trimming removed 1 base at V and 0 bases at J, with 16 bases between. CDR1 is SEHNR and CDR2 is FQNEAQ in the germline V gene (reference sequence). This CDR3 has 18 residues.

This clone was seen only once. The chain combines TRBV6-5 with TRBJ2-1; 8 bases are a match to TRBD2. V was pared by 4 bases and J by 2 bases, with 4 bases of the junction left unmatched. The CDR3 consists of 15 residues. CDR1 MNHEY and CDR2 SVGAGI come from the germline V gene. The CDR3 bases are TGTGCCAGCAGTTCGATAGCGGGGCCCTACAATGAGCAGTTCTTC. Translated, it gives CASSSIAGPYNEQFF.

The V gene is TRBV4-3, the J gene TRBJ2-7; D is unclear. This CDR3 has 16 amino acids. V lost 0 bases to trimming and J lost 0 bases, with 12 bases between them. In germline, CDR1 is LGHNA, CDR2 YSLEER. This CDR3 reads CASSQDMAAVSYEQYF. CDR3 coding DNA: TGCGCCAGCAGCCAAGATATGGCAGCCGTCTCCTACGAGCAGTACTTC.

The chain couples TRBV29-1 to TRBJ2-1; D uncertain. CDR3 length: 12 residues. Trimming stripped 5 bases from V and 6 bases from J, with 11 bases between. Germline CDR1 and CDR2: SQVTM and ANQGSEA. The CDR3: CSVTTGGNEQFF. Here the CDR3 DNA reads TGCAGCGTTACCACGGGCGGCAATGAGCAGTTCTTC.

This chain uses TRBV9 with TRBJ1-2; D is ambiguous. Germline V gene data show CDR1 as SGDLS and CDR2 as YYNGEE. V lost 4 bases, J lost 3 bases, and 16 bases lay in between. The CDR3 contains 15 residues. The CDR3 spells CASSLGGAVYYGYTF. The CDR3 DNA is TGTGCCAGCAGCCTAGGCGGTGCGGTCTACTATGGCTACACCTTC.

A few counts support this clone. The CDR3 nucleotides are TGTGCCAGCAGTCCCAGTTGGCCTAGGACAGATACGCAGTATTTT. Protein sequence: CASSPSWPRTDTQYF. The V and J genes are TRBV27 and TRBJ2-3; D uncertain. The CDR3 is 15 residues long. Trimming left V 5 bases short and J 3 bases short, with 15 bases between. Germline V gene data show CDR1 as MNHEY and CDR2 as SMNVEV (reference sequence).

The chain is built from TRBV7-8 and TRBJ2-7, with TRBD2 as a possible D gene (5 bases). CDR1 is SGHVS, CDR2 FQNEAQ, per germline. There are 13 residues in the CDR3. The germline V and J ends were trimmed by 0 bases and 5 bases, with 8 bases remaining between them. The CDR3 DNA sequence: TGTGCCAGCAGCTTAGCGATCGGGGACGAGCAGTACTTC. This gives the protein CASSLAIGDEQYF.

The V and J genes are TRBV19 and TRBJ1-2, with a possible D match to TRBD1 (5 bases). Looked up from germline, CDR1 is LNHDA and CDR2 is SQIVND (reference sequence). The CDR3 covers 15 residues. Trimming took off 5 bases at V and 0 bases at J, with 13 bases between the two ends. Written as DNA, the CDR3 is TGTGCCAGTAGTGTCCAAAGGGGAACTAACTATGGCTACACCTTC. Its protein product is CASSVQRGTNYGYTF.

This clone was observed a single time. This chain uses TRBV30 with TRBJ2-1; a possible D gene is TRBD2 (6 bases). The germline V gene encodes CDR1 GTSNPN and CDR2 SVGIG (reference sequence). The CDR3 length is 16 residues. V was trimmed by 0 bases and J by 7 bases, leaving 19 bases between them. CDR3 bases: TGTGCCTGGAGTGTAACTACTGGCGGGGCGACGAATGAGCAGTTCTTC. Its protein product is CAWSVTTGGATNEQFF.

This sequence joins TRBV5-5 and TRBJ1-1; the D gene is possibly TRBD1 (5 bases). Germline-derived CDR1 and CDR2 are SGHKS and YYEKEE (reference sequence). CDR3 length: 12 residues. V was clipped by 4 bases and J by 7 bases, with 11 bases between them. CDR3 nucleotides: TGTGCCAGCAGCCCGACAGCGTATGAAGCTTTCTTT. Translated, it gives CASSPTAYEAFF.

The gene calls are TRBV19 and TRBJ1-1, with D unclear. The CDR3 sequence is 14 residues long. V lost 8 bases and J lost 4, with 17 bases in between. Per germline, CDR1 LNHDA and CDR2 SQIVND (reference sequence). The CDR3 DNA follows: TGTGCCAGTCGACACCGGGCCACGGGCACTGAAGCTTTCTTT. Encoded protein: CASRHRATGTEAFF.

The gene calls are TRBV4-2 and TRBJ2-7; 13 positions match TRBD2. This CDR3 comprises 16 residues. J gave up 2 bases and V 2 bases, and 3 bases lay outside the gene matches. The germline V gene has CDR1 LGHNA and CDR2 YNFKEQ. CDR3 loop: CASSQPGLAGAYEQYF. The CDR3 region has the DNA TGTGCCAGCAGCCAACCAGGACTAGCGGGAGCCTACGAGCAGTACTTC.

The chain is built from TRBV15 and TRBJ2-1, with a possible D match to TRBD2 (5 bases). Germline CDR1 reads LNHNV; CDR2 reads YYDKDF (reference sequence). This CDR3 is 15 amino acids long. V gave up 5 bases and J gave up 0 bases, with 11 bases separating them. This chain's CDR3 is CATSSAVSSYNEQFF. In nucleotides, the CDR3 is TGTGCCACCAGCTCAGCGGTAAGCTCCTACAATGAGCAGTTCTTC.

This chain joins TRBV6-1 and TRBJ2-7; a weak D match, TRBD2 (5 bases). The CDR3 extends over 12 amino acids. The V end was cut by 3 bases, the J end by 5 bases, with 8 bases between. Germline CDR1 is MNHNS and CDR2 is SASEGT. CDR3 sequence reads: CASSDRRHEQYF. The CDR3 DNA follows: TGTGCCAGCAGTGACAGGAGGCACGAGCAGTACTTC.

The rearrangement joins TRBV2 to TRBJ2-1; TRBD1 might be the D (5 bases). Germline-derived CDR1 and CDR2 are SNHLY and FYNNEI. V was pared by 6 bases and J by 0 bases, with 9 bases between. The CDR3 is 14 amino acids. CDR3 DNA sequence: TGTGCCAGCAGGGACACGAGCTCCTACAATGAGCAGTTCTTC. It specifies CASRDTSSYNEQFF.

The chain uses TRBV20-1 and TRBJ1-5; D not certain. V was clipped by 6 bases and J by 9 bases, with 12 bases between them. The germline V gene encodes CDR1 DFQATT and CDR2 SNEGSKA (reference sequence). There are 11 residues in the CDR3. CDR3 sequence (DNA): TGCAGTGCCGACGGGTTAAGGCCCCAGCATTTT. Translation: CSADGLRPQHF.

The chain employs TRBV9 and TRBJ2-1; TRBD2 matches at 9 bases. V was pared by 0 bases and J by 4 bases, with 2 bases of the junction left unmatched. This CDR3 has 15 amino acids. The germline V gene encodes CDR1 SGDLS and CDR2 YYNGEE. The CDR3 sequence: CASSVEAGGYNEQFF. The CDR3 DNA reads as TGTGCCAGCAGCGTAGAGGCGGGAGGGTACAATGAGCAGTTCTTC. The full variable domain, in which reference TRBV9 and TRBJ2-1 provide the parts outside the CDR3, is DSGVTQTPKHLITATGQRVTLRCSPRSGDLSVYWYQQSLDQGLQFLIQYYNGEERAKGNILERFSAQQFPDLHSELNLSSLELGDSALYFCASSVEAGGYNEQFFGPGTRLTVL.

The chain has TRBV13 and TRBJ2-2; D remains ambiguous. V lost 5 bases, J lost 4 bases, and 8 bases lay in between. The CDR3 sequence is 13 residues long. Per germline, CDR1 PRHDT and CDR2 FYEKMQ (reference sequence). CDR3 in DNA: TGTGCCAGCAGCCCTGAGTTCACCGGGGAGCTGTTTTTT. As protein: CASSPEFTGELFF. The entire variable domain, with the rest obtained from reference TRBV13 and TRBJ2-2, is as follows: AAGVIQSPRHLIKEKRETATLKCYPIPRHDTVYWYQQGPGQDPQFLISFYEKMQSDKGSIPDRFSAQQFSDYHSELNMSSLELGDSALYFCASSPEFTGELFFGEGSRLTVL.

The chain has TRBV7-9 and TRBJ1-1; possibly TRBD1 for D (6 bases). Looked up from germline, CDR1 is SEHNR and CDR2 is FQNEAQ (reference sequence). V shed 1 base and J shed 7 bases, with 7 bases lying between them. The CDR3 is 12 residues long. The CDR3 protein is CASSLDRVEAFF. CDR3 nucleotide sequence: TGTGCCAGCAGCTTAGACAGGGTTGAAGCTTTCTTT.

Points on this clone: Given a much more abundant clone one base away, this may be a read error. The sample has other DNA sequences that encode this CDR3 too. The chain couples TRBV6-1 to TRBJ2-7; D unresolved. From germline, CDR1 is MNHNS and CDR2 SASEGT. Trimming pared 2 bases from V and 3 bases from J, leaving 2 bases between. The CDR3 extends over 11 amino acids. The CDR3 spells CASSEYYEQYF. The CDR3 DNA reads TGTGCCAGCAGTGAATACTACGAGCAGTACTTC.